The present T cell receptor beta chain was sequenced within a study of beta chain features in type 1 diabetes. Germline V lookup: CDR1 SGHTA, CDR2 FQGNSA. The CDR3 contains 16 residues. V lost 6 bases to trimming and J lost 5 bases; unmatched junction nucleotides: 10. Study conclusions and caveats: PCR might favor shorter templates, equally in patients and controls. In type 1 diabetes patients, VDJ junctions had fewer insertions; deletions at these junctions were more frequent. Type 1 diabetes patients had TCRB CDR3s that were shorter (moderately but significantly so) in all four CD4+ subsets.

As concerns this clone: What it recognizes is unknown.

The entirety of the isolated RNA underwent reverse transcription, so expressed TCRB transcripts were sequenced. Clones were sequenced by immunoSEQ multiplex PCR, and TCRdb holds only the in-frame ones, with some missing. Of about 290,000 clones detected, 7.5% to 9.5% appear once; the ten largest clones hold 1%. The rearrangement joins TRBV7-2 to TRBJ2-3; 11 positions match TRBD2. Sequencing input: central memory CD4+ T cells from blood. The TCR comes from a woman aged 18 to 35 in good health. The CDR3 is CASSPKLAGDGDTQYF. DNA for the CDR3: TGTGCCAGCAGTCCCAAACTAGCGGGAGATGGAGATACGCAGTATTTT.